This entry describes one T cell receptor beta chain. Time point of the sample: newly diagnosed GD, antithyroid drugs for less than 3 months. PBMC-extracted RNA yielded the TCR library. The data belong to a study of regulatory T cells in long-lasting Graves disease. About the research overall: Newly diagnosed Graves' patients had under 3 months of antithyroid drugs.

Researchers made TCR beta libraries by using iRepertoire HTBI primers and running Arm-PCR on CDR3 regions. Each CDR3 protein gets one entry after TCRdb re-called the multiplex PCR reads with MiXCR. The table has 530,000 or so distinct CDR3 sequences, roughly 14% seen once; the top ten hold roughly a tenth. The CDR3 has 15 amino acids. V dropped 1 base and J dropped 5 bases, with 14 bases sitting between them. Germline V lookup: CDR1 DFQATT, CDR2 SNEGSKA (reference sequence). The data also belong to a second study, concerning T cells in Graves' hyperthyroidism and ophthalmopathy.

The sequencing here drew on peripheral blood mononuclear cells (PBMCs), taken at new diagnosis, from a patient treated with antithyroid drugs. This TCR was recovered from a young man with Graves disease. J is TRBJ2-2 and V is TRBV20-1; D is perhaps TRBD2 (6 bases). The CDR3 nucleotides read TGCAGTGCTAGAGGGGGACTCCCTTCTACCGGGGAGCTGTTTTTT. Encoded protein: CSARGGLPSTGELFF.